The 27 T cell receptor beta chains listed next were all sequenced from one sample in a study of blood T cell repertoires in COVID-19. The method was immunoSEQ multiplex PCR; TCRdb's version includes in-frame clones alone and lacks a portion of them. The sample has about 120,000 clones; around 88% are singletons. Sequencing was performed on peripheral blood. Every receptor here comes from a human donor with acute or convalescent COVID-19. The donor label of this sample is uncertain.

The chain couples TRBV6-6 to TRBJ1-6; 9 nucleotides align to TRBD1. V lost 5 bases, J lost 4 bases, and 15 bases stayed unmatched. Germline CDR1 is MNHNY and CDR2 is SVGAGI (reference sequence). This CDR3 spans 19 amino acids. The CDR3 region is CASSQIHGQGSPYNSPLHF. CDR3 nucleotide sequence: TGTGCCAGCAGTCAAATTCACGGACAGGGGTCCCCTTATAATTCACCCCTCCACTTT.

The chain combines TRBV3-1 (or the pseudogene TRBV3-2) with TRBJ1-1; tentative D call: TRBD1 (6 bases). CDR1 is LGHDT and CDR2 is YNNKEL in the germline V gene (reference sequence). V was pared by 1 base and J by 10 bases, with 16 bases between. This CDR3 has 14 residues. CDR3 protein: CASSQGVGQIGAFF. The CDR3 DNA follows: TGTGCCAGCAGCCAAGGGGTCGGACAGATCGGAGCTTTCTTT.

V usage is TRBV5-1 and J usage is TRBJ1-2; 7 bases are shared with TRBD1. Germline trimming cut 4 bases from V and 7 bases from J; bases unmatched to any gene: 7. CDR3 length equals 13 residues. Germline V gives CDR1 SGHRS, CDR2 YFSETQ. The CDR3 DNA reads TGCGCCAGCAGCGAGACAGGGCCTGGTGGCTACACCTTC. This sequence encodes CASSETGPGGYTF.

The chain is built from TRBV7-9 and TRBJ1-6, with D maybe TRBD1 (6 bases). The CDR3 sequence is 14 residues long. The germline gives CDR1 SEHNR, CDR2 FQNEAQ (reference sequence). Trimming took off 2 bases at V and 10 bases at J, with 12 bases between the two ends. The CDR3 coding sequence is TGTGCCAGCAGCTTAATAGGGGGAGAGTCACCCCTCCACTTT. Its translation: CASSLIGGESPLHF.

The chain employs TRBV27 and TRBJ1-6, with TRBD1 matching 9 bases. From germline, CDR1 is MNHEY and CDR2 SMNVEV (reference sequence). This CDR3 spans 15 amino acids. The V gene end was trimmed by 3 bases and the J gene end by 9 bases; junction bases not matched to a gene: 6. The CDR3 sequence is CASSLGQGIASPLHF. The CDR3 DNA reads TGTGCCAGCAGTTTGGGACAGGGAATAGCTTCACCCCTCCACTTT.

The chain uses TRBV11-1 and TRBJ2-3; 10 bases map to TRBD2. This CDR3 region has 15 residues. The germline gives CDR1 SGHAT, CDR2 FQDESV (reference sequence). V lost 3 bases and J lost 3; bases outside the gene matches: 3. The CDR3 region is CASSFLAGGTDTQYF. The CDR3, as DNA: TGTGCCAGCAGCTTCTTAGCGGGGGGAACAGATACGCAGTATTTT. The full variable domain, completed using reference TRBV11-1 and TRBJ2-3, is EAEVAQSPRYKITEKSQAVAFWCDPISGHATLYWYRQILGQGPELLVQFQDESVVDDSQLPKDRFSAERLKGVDSTLKIQPAELGDSAMYLCASSFLAGGTDTQYFGPGTRLTVL.

The chain links TRBV7-2 to TRBJ1-1; 7 nucleotides agree with TRBD1. The J segment lost 7 bases and the V segment lost 5 bases, leaving 10 bases of the junction unmatched. The germline V gene has CDR1 SGHTA and CDR2 FQGNSA. The CDR3 has 14 residues. CDR3 coding DNA: TGTGCCAGCAGCCCCCGGACAGGACGTAATGAAGCTTTCTTT. It yields the protein CASSPRTGRNEAFF.

J is TRBJ1-2 and V is TRBV9; TRBD1 might be the D (6 bases). The germline V gene has CDR1 SGDLS and CDR2 YYNGEE. CDR3 length: 16 amino acids. Trimming shortened V by 3 bases and J by 0 bases, and 15 bases separated the two germline ends. CDR3 coding DNA: TGTGCCAGCAGCGCCCACCGACAGGAGGCTAACTATGGCTACACCTTC. It translates to CASSAHRQEANYGYTF. The full variable domain, its missing parts supplied by reference TRBV9 and TRBJ1-2, is DSGVTQTPKHLITATGQRVTLRCSPRSGDLSVYWYQQSLDQGLQFLIQYYNGEERAKGNILERFSAQQFPDLHSELNLSSLELGDSALYFCASSAHRQEANYGYTFGSGTRLTVV.

V gene TRBV9 combines with J gene TRBJ2-1, with TRBD2 matching 10 bases. This CDR3 comprises 16 residues. The V gene end was trimmed by 4 bases and the J gene end by 8 bases; junction bases not matched to a gene: 12. CDR1 and CDR2 (germline): SGDLS, YYNGEE. CDR3 residues: CASSPSAAGGPDEQFF. DNA for the CDR3: TGTGCCAGCAGCCCCTCGGCAGCGGGAGGGCCCGATGAGCAGTTCTTC. The complete variable domain, with remaining parts taken from reference TRBV9 and TRBJ2-1, reads DSGVTQTPKHLITATGQRVTLRCSPRSGDLSVYWYQQSLDQGLQFLIQYYNGEERAKGNILERFSAQQFPDLHSELNLSSLELGDSALYFCASSPSAAGGPDEQFFGPGTRLTVL.

The rearrangement links TRBV9 to TRBJ1-1, with 7 bases lining up with TRBD1. Germline CDR1 reads SGDLS; CDR2 reads YYNGEE. V trimming: 4 bases; J trimming: 10 bases; junction bases outside the gene matches: 13. The CDR3 is 14 residues long. The CDR3: CASSPRGTPGGAFF. The CDR3 DNA reads as TGTGCCAGCAGCCCACGAGGGACCCCAGGGGGAGCTTTCTTT.

This clone was observed a few times. The CDR3 DNA follows: TGTGCCAGCAGCCCAGGGACAGGTGGGAACACTGAAGCTTTCTTT. This sequence encodes CASSPGTGGNTEAFF. V and J are TRBV7-2 and TRBJ1-1, with TRBD1 matching over 8 bases. This CDR3 has 15 residues. Germline V CDR1 and CDR2: SGHTA, FQGNSA. Trimming at V came to 5 bases and at J to 1 base, leaving 6 bases not matched to a gene. The whole variable domain, remainder taken from reference TRBV7-2 and TRBJ1-1, is GAGVSQSPSNKVTEKGKDVELRCDPISGHTALYWYRQSLGQGLEFLIYFQGNSAPDKSGLPSDRFSAERTGGSVSTLTIQRTQQEDSAVYLCASSPGTGGNTEAFFGQGTRLTVV.

The chain is built from TRBV7-9 and TRBJ1-1; maybe TRBD1 (6 bases). Germline V CDR1 and CDR2: SEHNR, FQNEAQ (reference sequence). The CDR3 extends over 15 amino acids. The V end was cut by 5 bases, the J end by 4 bases, with 17 bases between. This CDR3 reads CASSVAGGGGTEAFF. The DNA for the CDR3 is TGTGCCAGCAGCGTCGCGGGGGGCGGGGGCACTGAAGCTTTCTTT.

The chain carries TRBV19 and TRBJ1-5; 7 bases are shared with TRBD1. V lost 1 base to trimming and J lost 1 base; unmatched junction nucleotides: 13. Germline V CDR1 and CDR2: LNHDA, SQIVND (reference sequence). The CDR3 is 19 residues long. CDR3 sequence reads: CASSIGRGRRRTSNQPQHF. The CDR3 region has the DNA TGTGCCAGTAGTATAGGGAGGGGGCGTAGGAGAACGAGCAATCAGCCCCAGCATTTT.

This clone appeared once. The rearrangement uses TRBV19 and TRBJ2-1, with 10 bases aligning to TRBD1. From germline, CDR1 is LNHDA and CDR2 SQIVND (reference sequence). The ends lost 1 base at V and 7 bases at J; junction bases unmatched: 10. This CDR3 region has 17 residues. The CDR3 coding sequence is TGTGCCAGTAGTATAGCCACCCGACAGGGGGCGAGGAATGAGCAGTTCTTC. This gives the protein CASSIATRQGARNEQFF.

The chain couples TRBV12-3 or TRBV12-4 to TRBJ2-7; 8 bases align to TRBD2. V dropped 5 bases and J dropped 5; count of bases not matched to a gene: 5. This CDR3 has 13 residues. As DNA, the CDR3 is TGTGCCAGCAGTCAGCGGGAGAGTCACGAGCAGTACTTC. This sequence encodes CASSQRESHEQYF.

The chain carries TRBV7-2 and TRBJ1-5; D unclear. Trimming stripped 5 bases from V and 5 bases from J, with 16 bases between. There are 15 residues in the CDR3. Germline values: CDR1 SGHTA, CDR2 FQGNSA. Written as DNA, the CDR3 is TGTGCCAGCAGCCAGTGGGGAGGAAGCGATCAGCCCCAGCATTTT. This translates into CASSQWGGSDQPQHF.

This rearrangement joins TRBV18 to TRBJ1-1; 8 bases are a match to TRBD1. The junction had 12 bases not matched to a gene; V was cut back by 3 bases and J by 0 bases. CDR1 is KGHSH, CDR2 LQKENI, per germline. The CDR3 runs 18 residues. The CDR3 DNA sequence: TGTGCCAGCTCACCCCCCTCTACTGGACAGGGTTTGAACACTGAAGCTTTCTTT. It encodes CASSPPSTGQGLNTEAFF. Variable domain in full (rest from reference TRBV18 and TRBJ1-1): NAGVMQNPRHLVRRRGQEARLRCSPMKGHSHVYWYRQLPEEGLKFMVYLQKENIIDESGMPKERFSAEFPKEGPSILRIQQVVRGDSAAYFCASSPPSTGQGLNTEAFFGQGTRLTVV.

The count of this clone is one. V usage is TRBV7-8 and J usage is TRBJ1-1; D is uncertain. The V and J ends lost 1 base and 5 bases respectively, with 11 bases between them. This CDR3 comprises 14 residues. Germline-derived CDR1 and CDR2 are SGHVS and FQNEAQ. The CDR3 region has the DNA TGTGCCAGCAGCTTAGGGTCGGGGAGGACTGAAGCTTTCTTT. This translates into CASSLGSGRTEAFF.

The V and J genes are TRBV27 and TRBJ1-5; D is uncertain. Germline V lookup: CDR1 MNHEY, CDR2 SMNVEV (reference sequence). This CDR3 has 13 residues. The V end was cut by 5 bases, the J end by 5 bases, with 10 bases between. The CDR3 here is CASSTRWDQPQHF. CDR3 nucleotide sequence: TGTGCCAGCAGTACTAGGTGGGATCAGCCCCAGCATTTT.

The gene calls are TRBV5-6 and TRBJ1-5; the match to TRBD1 covers 11 bases. The CDR3 extends over 16 amino acids. The germline V gene has CDR1 SGHDT and CDR2 YYEEEE. Trimming took 3 bases from V and 1 from J; bases not matched to a gene: 3. The CDR3 nucleotides read TGTGCCAGCAGCTCCGGACAGGGGGCAAGCAATCAGCCCCAGCATTTT. This sequence encodes CASSSGQGASNQPQHF.

This chain links TRBV25-1 with TRBJ1-1; D gene uncertain. Germline V gene lookup returns CDR1 MGHDK and CDR2 SYGVNS. The CDR3 has 12 residues. V lost 3 bases and J lost 7, with 9 bases in between. The CDR3 is CASSDLAGEAFF. CDR3 DNA sequence: TGTGCCAGCAGTGACTTGGCAGGTGAAGCTTTCTTT.

V is TRBV19 and J is TRBJ2-7; 8 positions agree with TRBD2. CDR3 size: 15 residues. Germline V gives CDR1 LNHDA, CDR2 SQIVND (reference sequence). J gave up 4 bases and V 4 bases, and 9 bases lay outside the gene matches. CDR3 sequence reads: CASSTEAGVGYEQYF. In DNA, the CDR3 is TGTGCCAGTAGTACCGAAGCGGGAGTCGGGTACGAGCAGTACTTC.

The chain employs TRBV7-2 and TRBJ1-4; D unresolved. Germline V gives CDR1 SGHTA, CDR2 FQGNSA. Trimming stripped 4 bases from V and 3 bases from J, with 9 bases between. There are 14 residues in the CDR3. Here the CDR3 reads CASSSRTSNEKLFF. In nucleotides, the CDR3 is TGTGCCAGCAGCTCGCGAACCTCTAATGAAAAACTGTTTTTT.

The count of this clone is one. The chain has TRBV19 and TRBJ1-5; D may be TRBD1 (5 bases). CDR1 LNHDA and CDR2 SQIVND come from the germline V gene (reference sequence). Trimming pared 6 bases from V and 4 bases from J, leaving 13 bases between. The CDR3 runs 14 residues. CDR3 nucleotides: TGTGCCAGTAGCTTACGGGGGGAGAATCAGCCCCAGCATTTT. It encodes CASSLRGENQPQHF.

With regard to this clone: Other nucleotide sequences from this sample produce the same CDR3. J is TRBJ1-5 and V is TRBV10-3; D ambiguous. CDR1 is ENHRY, CDR2 SYGVKD, per germline. The ends were cut back, 0 bases at V and 7 bases at J, with 7 bases in the middle. This CDR3 is 13 amino acids long. CDR3 loop: CAISESTRQPQHF. The DNA of the CDR3 is TGTGCCATCAGTGAGTCGACTAGGCAGCCCCAGCATTTT.

This clone came up once. The CDR3 sequence: CASRQQGGKLFF. The CDR3 bases are TGTGCCAGCAGACAGCAGGGTGGAAAACTGTTTTTT. V gene TRBV7-9 combines with J gene TRBJ1-4; perhaps TRBD1 as D (5 bases). Trimming removed 6 bases from V and 10 bases from J, with 12 bases in between. This CDR3 comprises 12 residues. Germline V gene lookup returns CDR1 SEHNR and CDR2 FQNEAQ (reference sequence).

The J gene is TRBJ2-1, the V gene TRBV4-2; 9 nucleotides align to TRBD1. The germline gives CDR1 LGHNA, CDR2 YNFKEQ. Trimming cost V 2 bases and J 5 bases; bases outside gene matches: 10. This CDR3 has 17 residues. The CDR3 sequence: CASSQRTRDRVNNEQFF. CDR3 nucleotides: TGTGCCAGCAGCCAACGGACTCGGGACAGGGTGAACAATGAGCAGTTCTTC.